The rows below give T cell receptor beta chains drawn from one sample of a study of shared clonotypes between healthy human individuals. Sequencing used immunoSEQ multiplex PCR; TCRdb keeps in-frame clones, though not all of them. The sample holds 2.3 million or so clones, 80% to 95% seen once. The specimen was naive CD4+ T cells from PBMCs. All receptors come from a man aged 18 to 30 in good health. Some clones in this sample may be carry-over from other donors' samples. The CDR3 runs from the conserved cysteine through the conserved F or W. The D gene is left open where the match is weak. Part of the rows lack a size; the others show once, few, many or a class for expanded clones.

clone_size j_call v_call d_call cdr3_aa cdr3_nt
- TRBJ1-2 TRBV28 - CASSRTFRRGYTF TGTGCCAGCAGCCGGACCTTCCGGAGGGGCTACACCTTC
- TRBJ2-1 TRBV7-9 - CASTRATTYNEQFF TGTGCCAGCACCAGGGCCACAACCTACAATGAGCAGTTCTTC
- TRBJ2-2 TRBV5-4 - CASSLRVGELFF TGTGCCAGCAGCTTACGGGTCGGGGAGCTGTTTTTT
- TRBJ2-3 TRBV7-3 TRBD1 CASSLTVGGTGPGDTQYF TGTGCCAGCAGCTTAACAGTCGGCGGGACAGGGCCCGGGGATACGCAGTATTTT
- TRBJ2-1 TRBV4-3 - CASSQDLGVSSYNEQFF TGCGCCAGCAGCCAAGATTTGGGGGTGAGCTCCTACAATGAGCAGTTCTTC
- TRBJ1-3 TRBV7-2 - CASSLGFQGNTIYF TGTGCCAGCAGCTTAGGGTTTCAGGGGAACACCATATATTTT
- TRBJ1-3 TRBV5-8 TRBD1 CASSQDRSGNTIYF TGTGCCAGCAGCCAGGACAGGTCTGGAAACACCATATATTTT
- TRBJ2-7 TRBV11-2 TRBD2 CASSFLAGGAYEQYF TGTGCCAGCAGCTTTCTAGCGGGAGGAGCCTACGAGCAGTACTTC
- TRBJ2-7 TRBV19 - CASMAQGKSSYEQYF TGTGCCAGTATGGCCCAGGGCAAAAGCTCCTACGAGCAGTACTTC
- TRBJ2-3 TRBV28 TRBD2 CASSLGGDGTDTQYF TGTGCCAGCAGCCTCGGGGGGGATGGCACAGATACGCAGTATTTT
once TRBJ2-1 TRBV19 - CASSMVGSYNEQFF TGTGCCAGTAGTATGGTGGGCTCCTACAATGAGCAGTTCTTC
- TRBJ1-1 TRBV18 - CASSPRSGDGTEAFF TGTGCCAGCTCACCACGGTCAGGCGATGGAACTGAAGCTTTCTTT
- TRBJ1-4 TRBV4-1 - CASSQGVRGATEKLFF TGCGCCAGCAGCCAAGGGGTTCGGGGGGCGACTGAAAAACTGTTTTTT
- TRBJ2-7 TRBV2 - CASSGAGDEQYF TGTGCCAGCAGTGGCGCAGGGGACGAGCAGTACTTC
- TRBJ2-1 TRBV4-1 - CASSFTRPDINEQFF TGCGCCAGCAGCTTCACAAGACCCGACATCAATGAGCAGTTCTTC
- TRBJ1-1 TRBV5-1 - CASSLRIGDRANTEAFF TGCGCCAGCAGCTTGAGAATCGGAGACAGAGCAAACACTGAAGCTTTCTTT
- TRBJ2-5 TRBV28 - CASSPQRETQYF TGTGCCAGCAGTCCCCAGAGAGAGACCCAGTACTTC
- TRBJ2-1 TRBV28 - CASRSQGGSYNEQFF TGTGCCAGCAGATCACAGGGGGGGTCCTACAATGAGCAGTTCTTC
- TRBJ1-4 TRBV19 TRBD1 CASSIDPVDRVDEKLFF TGTGCCAGTAGTATAGACCCCGTGGACAGGGTCGATGAAAAACTGTTTTTT
- TRBJ1-3 TRBV6-1 TRBD1 CASSEAQGGTRDTIYF TGTGCCAGCAGTGAAGCCCAGGGGGGGACACGGGACACCATATATTTT
- TRBJ2-7 TRBV2 TRBD1 CASTPVTYIKGGLVSEQYF TGTGCCAGCACCCCTGTCACCTACATCAAAGGGGGCCTAGTTAGCGAGCAGTACTTC
once TRBJ2-3 TRBV14 - CASSQDDKSDTQYF TGTGCCAGCAGCCAAGATGACAAATCAGATACGCAGTATTTT
- TRBJ2-5 TRBV2 - CASTGDHETQYF TGTGCCAGCACCGGAGACCACGAGACCCAGTACTTC
once TRBJ2-7 TRBV18 TRBD1 CASSPVSQGAYEQYF TGTGCCAGCTCACCAGTATCACAGGGGGCCTACGAGCAGTACTTC
- TRBJ2-7 TRBV18 - CASSPAQVREQYF TGTGCCAGCTCCCCCGCCCAGGTCAGGGAGCAGTACTTC
- TRBJ1-3 TRBV28 TRBD1 CASRGQGGGNTIYF TGTGCCAGCAGAGGACAGGGAGGTGGAAACACCATATATTTT
- TRBJ2-1 TRBV30 - CAWSNFIHRGPMDPVSREQFF TGTGCCTGGAGCAACTTCATTCATCGCGGTCCTATGGACCCTGTAAGCCGTGAGCAGTTCTTC
- TRBJ1-4 TRBV18 - CASSPGGRNEKLFF TGTGCCAGCTCACCTGGCGGCCGGAATGAAAAACTGTTTTTT
- TRBJ1-1 TRBV2 - CASSEFEGRHTEAFF TGTGCCAGCAGTGAATTTGAGGGGAGGCACACTGAAGCTTTCTTT
few TRBJ2-7 TRBV6-5 - CASSSQVNSYEQYF TGTGCCAGCAGCTCACAGGTAAACTCCTACGAGCAGTACTTC
- TRBJ2-3 TRBV9 TRBD2 CASSVAGGDRTDTQYF TGTGCCAGCAGCGTAGCGGGAGGGGACCGCACAGATACGCAGTATTTT
- TRBJ1-3 TRBV28 - CASSRGSSGNTIYF TGTGCCAGCAGTCGAGGGAGTTCTGGAAACACCATATATTTT
- TRBJ2-1 TRBV5-4 TRBD1 CASSPGQSYIDEQFF TGTGCCAGCAGCCCGGGACAGTCTTATATCGATGAGCAGTTCTTC
few TRBJ1-2 TRBV4-2 - CASSQSGQPVYGYTF TGTGCCAGCAGCCAAAGCGGACAGCCGGTCTATGGCTACACCTTC
- TRBJ2-5 TRBV23-1 TRBD1 CANPQPGQDQETQYF TGCGCCAACCCCCAACCGGGACAGGACCAAGAGACCCAGTACTTC
- TRBJ1-1 TRBV23-1 - CASSRGGLGTEAFF TGCGCCAGCAGTCGGGGGGGCCTGGGCACTGAAGCTTTCTTT
- TRBJ1-3 TRBV5-1 - CASGADGGNTIYF TGCGCCAGCGGGGCGGACGGCGGAAACACCATATATTTT
once TRBJ2-5 TRBV10-1 - CASSVDPGPPETQYF TGCGCCAGCAGTGTGGACCCAGGACCCCCAGAGACCCAGTACTTC